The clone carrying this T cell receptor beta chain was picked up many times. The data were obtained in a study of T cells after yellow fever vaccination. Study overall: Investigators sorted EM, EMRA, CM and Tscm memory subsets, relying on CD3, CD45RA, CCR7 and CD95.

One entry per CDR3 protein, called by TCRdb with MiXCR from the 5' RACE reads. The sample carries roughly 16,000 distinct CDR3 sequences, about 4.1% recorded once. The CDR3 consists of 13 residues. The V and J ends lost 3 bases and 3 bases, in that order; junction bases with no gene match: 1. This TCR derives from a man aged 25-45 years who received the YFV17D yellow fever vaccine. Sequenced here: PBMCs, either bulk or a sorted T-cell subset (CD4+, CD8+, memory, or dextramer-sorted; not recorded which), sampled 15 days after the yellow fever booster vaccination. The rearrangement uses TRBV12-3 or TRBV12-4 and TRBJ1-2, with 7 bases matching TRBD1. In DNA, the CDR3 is TGTGCCAGCAGTTTTACAGGGGACTATGGCTACACCTTC. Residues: CASSFTGDYGYTF.